This entry describes one TCR beta chain. It has no known antigen specificity. Base qualities are not provided; no much larger clone lies one nucleotide away. The collaborating institutions used their own protocols to collect whole blood in K2EDTA tubes. For TCRbeta analysis, collaborators shipped samples in one of three forms: frozen whole blood, isolated PBMCs, or DNA extracted from either of those sample types. This entry belongs to a study of blood T cell repertoires in COVID-19 (dated by TCRdb to 2020 to 2022). In the study overall: Samples from collaborators originated in the United States, Italy and Spain and spanned both the acute and convalescent phases of COVID-19. The material from the prospective study consisted of cDNA or gDNA derived from T cells, B-cell-depleted T cells, or PBMCs. The dataset comprised deeply sampled blood TCRbeta repertoires from subjects exposed to, actively infected with, or recovered from COVID-19. The repertoires were released in a freely available public database intended as a resource for research on the immune response to SARS-CoV-2. Samples came from the ongoing ImmuneRACE study (first 160 participants) plus 1,254 subjects from 6 global collaborators. A de-identified subject ID, COVID-19 status, age in years and sex were almost always included in the sample metadata. Where HLA class I and class II types were available, the types were taken from metadata supplied by the sample provider, not from assay-based typing. Broader findings and caveats from the paper: The amount of clinical and demographic metadata varied by source and participant and was provided uncurated.

TCRbeta CDR3 regions were amplified from genomic DNA using the immunoSEQ Assay, a bias-controlled multiplex PCR. The study's own analysis went as follows. Nucleated cell counts per sample were estimated from amplification of reference gene primers within the assay. To quantify the absolute abundance of each unique TCRbeta CDR3 rearrangement, sequence reads were collapsed and filtered. For each sample, productive Simpson clonality was calculated as the square root of Simpson's diversity index over productive rearrangements. TCRdb carries this immuneACCESS record with in-frame sequences only. Its versions omit some clonotypes, under half of them owing to an unresolved V gene in the studies checked, with the rest unexplained. The DNA was the basis for D and trimming; V, J and clone size are from that table. The table for this sample lists about 200,000 clones; 86% of them were counted only once. The ten largest make up 0.75% to 0.95% of the sample.

CDR1 and CDR2 are drawn from the germline V gene: MNHEY, SVGAGI. Trimming takes 6 bases off V and 1 base off J; junction bases not matched to a gene: 5. The CDR3 sequence holds 14 residues, the cysteine and phenylalanine included. Left in the record is the CDR3 DNA by itself, 42 bases read in frame from the first base. The sequence links TRBV6-5 to TRBJ1-1; TRBD1 agrees with 7 junctional bases. The sample was peripheral blood. This receptor was obtained from a woman aged 70-85 years with acute or convalescent COVID-19. The CDR3 here reads CASRTHRGNTEAFF. At the DNA level, the sequence is TGTGCCAGCAGAACTCACAGGGGGAACACTGAAGCTTTCTTT.